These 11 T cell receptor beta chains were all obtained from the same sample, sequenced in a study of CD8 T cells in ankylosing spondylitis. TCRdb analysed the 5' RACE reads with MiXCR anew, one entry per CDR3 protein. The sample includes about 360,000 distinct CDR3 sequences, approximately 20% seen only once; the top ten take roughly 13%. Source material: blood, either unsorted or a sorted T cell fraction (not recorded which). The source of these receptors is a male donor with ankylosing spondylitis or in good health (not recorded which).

The CDR3 is CASTSGLLEETQYF. Here the CDR3 DNA reads TGTGCCAGCACCTCCGGACTGCTGGAAGAGACCCAGTACTTC. The chain links TRBV6-1 to TRBJ2-5; a possible D gene is TRBD2 (5 bases). Germline CDR1 and CDR2: MNHNS and SASEGT. The CDR3 length is 14 residues. V dropped 7 bases and J dropped 3 bases, with 15 bases sitting between them.

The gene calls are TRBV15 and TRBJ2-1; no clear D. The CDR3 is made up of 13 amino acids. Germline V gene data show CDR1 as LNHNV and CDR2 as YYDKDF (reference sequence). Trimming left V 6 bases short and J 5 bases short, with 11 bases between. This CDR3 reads CATSLTQNNEQFF. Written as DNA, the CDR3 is TGTGCCACCAGTTTAACACAAAACAATGAGCAGTTCTTC.

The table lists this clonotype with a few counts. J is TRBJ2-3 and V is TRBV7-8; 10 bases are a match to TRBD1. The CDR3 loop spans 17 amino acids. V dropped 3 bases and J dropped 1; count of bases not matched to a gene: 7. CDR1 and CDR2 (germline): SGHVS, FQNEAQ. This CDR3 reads CASSFLPGTGGTDTQYF. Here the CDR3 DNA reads TGTGCCAGCAGCTTCCTTCCCGGGACAGGGGGCACAGATACGCAGTATTTT.

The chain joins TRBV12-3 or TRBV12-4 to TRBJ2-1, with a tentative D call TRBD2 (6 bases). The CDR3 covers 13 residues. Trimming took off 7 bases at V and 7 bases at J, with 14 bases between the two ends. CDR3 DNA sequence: TGTGCCAGCACCCTCGTTGGGGGGAATGAGCAGTTCTTC. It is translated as CASTLVGGNEQFF.

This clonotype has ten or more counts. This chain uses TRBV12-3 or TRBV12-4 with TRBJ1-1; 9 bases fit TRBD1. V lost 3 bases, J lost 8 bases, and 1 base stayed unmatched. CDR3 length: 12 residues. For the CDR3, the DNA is TGTGCCAGCAGTTTGGGACAGGGCGAAGCTTTCTTT. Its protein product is CASSLGQGEAFF.

The CDR3 region has the DNA TGTGCCAGCAGCTGGCAACTGGAGGCTAGCGGGGCCGCCGATACGCAGTATTTT. Protein product: CASSWQLEASGAADTQYF. The chain couples TRBV11-2 to TRBJ2-3; 9 positions match TRBD2. The CDR3 covers 18 residues. Germline trimming cut 4 bases from V and 6 bases from J; bases unmatched to any gene: 17. Germline CDR1 and CDR2: SGHAT and FQNNGV. The variable domain in full, completed from reference TRBV11-2 and TRBJ2-3, reads EAGVAQSPRYKIIEKRQSVAFWCNPISGHATLYWYQQILGQGPKLLIQFQNNGVVDDSQLPKDRFSAERLKGVDSTLKIQPAKLEDSAVYLCASSWQLEASGAADTQYFGPGTRLTVL.

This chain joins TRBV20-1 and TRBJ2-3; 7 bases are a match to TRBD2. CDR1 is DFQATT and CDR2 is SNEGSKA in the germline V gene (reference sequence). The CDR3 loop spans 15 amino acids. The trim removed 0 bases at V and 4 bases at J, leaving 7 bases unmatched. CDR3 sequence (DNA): TGCAGTGCTAGAGATTGGCGGGGGATCCCAGATACGCAGTATTTT. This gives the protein CSARDWRGIPDTQYF.

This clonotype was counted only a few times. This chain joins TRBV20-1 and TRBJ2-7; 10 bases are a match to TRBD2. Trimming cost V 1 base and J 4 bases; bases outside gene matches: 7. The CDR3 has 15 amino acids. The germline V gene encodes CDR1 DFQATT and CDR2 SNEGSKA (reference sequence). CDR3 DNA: TGCAGTGCTAGAGGCTTAGCGGGGGGCCCTTACGAGCAGTACTTC. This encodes CSARGLAGGPYEQYF.

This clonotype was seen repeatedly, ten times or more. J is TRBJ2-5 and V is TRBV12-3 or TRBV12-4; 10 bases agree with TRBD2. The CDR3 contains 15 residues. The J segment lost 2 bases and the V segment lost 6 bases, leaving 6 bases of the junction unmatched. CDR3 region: CASRLAGLGQETQYF. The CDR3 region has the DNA TGTGCCAGCAGACTAGCGGGGTTAGGGCAAGAGACCCAGTACTTC.

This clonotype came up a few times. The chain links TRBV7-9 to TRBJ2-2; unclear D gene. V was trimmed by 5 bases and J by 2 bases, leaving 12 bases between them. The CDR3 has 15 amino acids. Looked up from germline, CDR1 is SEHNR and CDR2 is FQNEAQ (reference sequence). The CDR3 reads CASSPRHPNTGELFF. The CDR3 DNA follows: TGTGCCAGCAGCCCCCGGCACCCTAACACCGGGGAGCTGTTTTTT.

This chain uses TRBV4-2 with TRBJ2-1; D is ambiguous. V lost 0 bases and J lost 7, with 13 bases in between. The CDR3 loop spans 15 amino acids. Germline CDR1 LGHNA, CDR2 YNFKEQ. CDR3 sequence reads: CASSQESAWGNEQFF. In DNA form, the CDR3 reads TGTGCCAGCAGCCAAGAATCGGCCTGGGGTAATGAGCAGTTCTTC.